Shown below are 28 T cell receptor beta chains from a single sample sequenced in a study of blood T cell repertoires in COVID-19. TCRdb's table, derived via immunoSEQ multiplex PCR, lists solely in-frame clones and lacks some. Here the sample spans more than 300,000 clones, roughly 86% being singletons. Sample: peripheral blood. The receptors shown here come from a woman aged 25 to 39 with COVID-19, enrolled during active disease.

The rearrangement joins TRBV3-1 (or the pseudogene TRBV3-2) to TRBJ1-1; 7 bases line up with TRBD1. The CDR3 is 14 amino acids. With V trimmed by 5 bases and J by 5 bases, 8 bases remained unmatched. Germline CDR1 is LGHDT and CDR2 is YNNKEL (reference sequence). In DNA form, the CDR3 reads TGTGCCAGCAGCATACAGGGGATTGGGACTGAAGCTTTCTTT. This encodes CASSIQGIGTEAFF.

The CDR3 coding sequence is TGTGCCAGCAGGACAAGAAGCTCCTATAATTCACCCCTCCACTTT. Encoded protein: CASRTRSSYNSPLHF. J is TRBJ1-6 and V is TRBV6-5; no clear D gene. V lost 6 bases, J lost 0 bases, and 9 bases lay in between. Germline loops: CDR1 MNHEY, CDR2 SVGAGI. CDR3 size: 15 residues.

The J gene is TRBJ1-3, the V gene TRBV6-5; maybe TRBD1 (5 bases). The V end was cut by 2 bases, the J end by 2 bases, with 7 bases between. Germline V gives CDR1 MNHEY, CDR2 SVGAGI. The length of the CDR3 is 14 residues. The CDR3 region is CASSYGGTGNTIYF. The CDR3 DNA sequence: TGTGCCAGCAGTTACGGGGGGACTGGAAACACCATATATTTT.

The chain links TRBV7-6 to TRBJ2-5; the D gene is possibly TRBD2 (6 bases). The V gene lost 1 base and the J gene lost 7 bases, with 16 bases spanning the gap. The CDR3 is 15 amino acids. Germline loops: CDR1 SGHVS, CDR2 FNYEAQ. Written as DNA, the CDR3 is TGTGCCAGCAGCTTAGAGGGAGGTGGGTCGGGGACCCAGTACTTC. This gives the protein CASSLEGGGSGTQYF.

The rearrangement joins TRBV28 to TRBJ1-1; maybe TRBD1 (6 bases). There are 12 residues in the CDR3. Germline V gene lookup returns CDR1 MDHEN and CDR2 SYDVKM. The V gene lost 5 bases and the J gene lost 7 bases, with 11 bases spanning the gap. CDR3 bases: TGTGCCAGCAGTCTAGGACAGCGTGAAGCTTTCTTT. Its translation is CASSLGQREAFF.

The gene calls are TRBV2 and TRBJ1-2, with D possibly matching TRBD1 (5 bases). CDR1 is SNHLY, CDR2 FYNNEI, per germline. The length of the CDR3 is 14 residues. Trimming shortened V by 4 bases and J by 0 bases, and 9 bases separated the two germline ends. The CDR3 reads CASSGDRANYGYTF. The CDR3 coding sequence is TGTGCCAGCAGTGGAGACAGAGCTAACTATGGCTACACCTTC.

The rearrangement joins TRBV5-8 to TRBJ2-1, with D hard to call. Per the germline V gene, CDR1 is SGHTS and CDR2 is YDEGEE. This CDR3 is built from 11 residues. Deletions cut 1 base from V and 9 bases from J, with 5 bases between. CDR3 sequence: CASSLRSEQFF. The CDR3 DNA reads TGTGCCAGCAGCTTGAGGAGTGAGCAGTTCTTC.

The chain is built from TRBV28 and TRBJ2-7, with 9 bases matching TRBD1. Germline lookup yields CDR1 MDHEN and CDR2 SYDVKM. CDR3 length: 13 residues. V trimming: 5 bases; J trimming: 4 bases; junction bases outside the gene matches: 3. CDR3 nucleotides: TGTGCCAGCAGTACGACAGGGGGGTACGAGCAGTACGTC. This translates into CASSTTGGYEQYV.

This rearrangement joins TRBV5-4 to TRBJ2-2; 13 bases are shared with TRBD2. The CDR3 runs 16 residues. Unmatched junction bases numbered 6, after V lost 3 bases and J lost 7 bases. Per germline, CDR1 SGHNT and CDR2 YYREEE (reference sequence). The CDR3, as DNA: TGTGCCAGCAGCTGGGGACTAGCGGGGACGAGCGGGGAGCTGTTTTTT. Its translation: CASSWGLAGTSGELFF.

In nucleotides, the CDR3 is TGTGCCAGCAGCCCGTACAGGATGAACACTGAAGCTTTCTTT. Its translation is CASSPYRMNTEAFF. This chain uses TRBV6-5 with TRBJ1-1; tentatively, D is TRBD1 (5 bases). The germline V and J ends were trimmed by 6 bases and 0 bases, with 11 bases remaining between them. This CDR3 has 14 amino acids. Germline-derived CDR1 and CDR2 are MNHEY and SVGAGI.

The chain recombines TRBV13 with TRBJ2-1; TRBD1 might be the D (6 bases). Germline V gene sequence: CDR1 PRHDT, CDR2 FYEKMQ (reference sequence). The CDR3 contains 13 residues. Trimming cost V 6 bases and J 3 bases, with 9 bases left between them. The CDR3 DNA follows: TGTGCCAGCAGACAGGGTATCTACAATGAGCAGTTCTTC. As protein: CASRQGIYNEQFF.

The chain is built from TRBV19 and TRBJ1-3; 7 bases are shared with TRBD1. This CDR3 is 15 amino acids long. CDR1 LNHDA and CDR2 SQIVND come from the germline V gene (reference sequence). With V trimmed by 8 bases and J by 2 bases, 9 bases remained unmatched. The CDR3 DNA reads as TGTGCCAGTTTTCAGACAGGGCGGACTGGAAACACCATATATTTT. Encoded protein: CASFQTGRTGNTIYF. The complete variable domain, with remaining parts taken from reference TRBV19 and TRBJ1-3, reads DGGITQSPKYLFRKEGQNVTLSCEQNLNHDAMYWYRQDPGQGLRLIYYSQIVNDFQKGDIAEGYSVSREKKESFPLTVTSAQKNPTAFYLCASFQTGRTGNTIYFGEGSWLTVV.

This clone was recorded only once. This chain links TRBV19 with TRBJ2-5; tentative D call: TRBD1 (6 bases). The CDR3 sequence is 15 residues long. The V and J ends lost 2 bases and 5 bases respectively, with 15 bases between them. Germline loops: CDR1 LNHDA, CDR2 SQIVND (reference sequence). The CDR3 loop reads CASSIIEAGVETQYF. The CDR3 nucleotides are TGTGCCAGTAGTATAATAGAGGCAGGGGTCGAGACCCAGTACTTC.

CDR3 sequence reads: CASSQGPSTDTQYF. In DNA form, the CDR3 reads TGCGCCAGCAGCCAGGGGCCCTCCACAGATACGCAGTATTTT. The chain links TRBV5-1 to TRBJ2-3; weak D call: TRBD1 (6 bases). V was clipped by 4 bases and J by 2 bases, with 11 bases between them. The CDR3 runs to 14 residues. The V gene's germline CDR1 is SGHRS and CDR2 YFSETQ. The full variable domain, its missing parts supplied by reference TRBV5-1 and TRBJ2-3, is KAGVTQTPRYLIKTRGQQVTLSCSPISGHRSVSWYQQTPGQGLQFLFEYFSETQRNKGNFPGRFSGRQFSNSRSEMNVSTLELGDSALYLCASSQGPSTDTQYFGPGTRLTVL.

The chain links TRBV4-1 to TRBJ1-6; 8 bases align to TRBD1. This CDR3 has 14 residues. V lost 4 bases to trimming and J lost 12 bases; unmatched junction nucleotides: 8. CDR1 is MGHRA, CDR2 YSYEKL, per germline. The CDR3 DNA sequence: TGCGCCAGCAGCCCCGAGGACAGGGTTGTACCCCTCCACTTT. This codes for CASSPEDRVVPLHF.

V usage is TRBV6-1 and J usage is TRBJ2-5; D may be TRBD2 (7 bases). V gave up 2 bases and J gave up 5 bases, with 18 bases separating them. Germline V gives CDR1 MNHNS, CDR2 SASEGT. This CDR3 contains 16 residues. This CDR3 is CASSELGGGAWETQYF. The CDR3 coding sequence is TGTGCCAGCAGTGAATTAGGTGGGGGGGCATGGGAGACCCAGTACTTC.

V and J are TRBV6-6 and TRBJ2-2, with a tentative D call TRBD2 (7 bases). Germline loops: CDR1 MNHNY, CDR2 SVGAGI (reference sequence). The CDR3 is made up of 17 amino acids. Trimming took off 5 bases at V and 1 base at J, with 17 bases between the two ends. The DNA for the CDR3 is TGTGCCAGCAGTCCCCCCCGGCGGGGGCTGAACACCGGGGAGCTGTTTTTT. This codes for CASSPPRRGLNTGELFF.

V gene TRBV11-3 combines with J gene TRBJ1-4; D is undetermined. V dropped 4 bases and J dropped 2 bases, with 11 bases sitting between them. The CDR3 length is 15 residues. Germline V gene data show CDR1 as SGHNT and CDR2 as YENEEA. The CDR3 loop is CASSSRDSTNEKLFF. CDR3 bases: TGTGCCAGCAGCTCGCGGGATTCCACTAATGAAAAACTGTTTTTT.

This clone was seen a single time. The rearrangement uses TRBV7-2 and TRBJ2-7; perhaps TRBD1 as D (5 bases). Trimming took off 2 bases at V and 2 bases at J, with 7 bases between the two ends. This CDR3 spans 13 amino acids. Germline V lookup: CDR1 SGHTA, CDR2 FQGNSA. The CDR3 region is CASSLIGAYEQYV. The CDR3 DNA sequence: TGTGCCAGCAGCTTAATAGGGGCCTACGAGCAGTACGTC.

This chain joins TRBV15 and TRBJ1-1; 11 nucleotides agree with TRBD1. Germline V gives CDR1 LNHNV, CDR2 YYDKDF (reference sequence). CDR3 size: 16 residues. V dropped 3 bases and J dropped 0; count of bases not matched to a gene: 3. CDR3: CATSRRTGGMNTEAFF. CDR3 nucleotides: TGTGCCACCAGCAGGAGGACAGGGGGCATGAACACTGAAGCTTTCTTT.

This chain uses TRBV27 with TRBJ1-5; weak D call: TRBD1 (6 bases). This CDR3 spans 14 amino acids. V was cut by 2 bases and J by 1 base, with 6 bases left in between. Germline V lookup: CDR1 MNHEY, CDR2 SMNVEV (reference sequence). The CDR3 loop is CASSLQGSNQPQHF. The CDR3 DNA reads TGTGCCAGCAGTTTACAGGGGAGCAATCAGCCCCAGCATTTT.

The count of this clone is one. The rearrangement joins TRBV3-1 (or the pseudogene TRBV3-2) to TRBJ2-1, with 7 bases fitting TRBD2. Germline V lookup: CDR1 LGHDT, CDR2 YNNKEL (reference sequence). With V trimmed by 4 bases and J by 12 bases, 18 bases remained unmatched. This CDR3 is 16 amino acids long. The CDR3: CASSLPGGTPLVGQFF. CDR3 bases: TGTGCCAGCAGCCTCCCCGGGGGGACTCCCCTGGTAGGGCAGTTCTTC.

The chain employs TRBV5-1 and TRBJ1-3; TRBD1 aligns across 8 bases. Germline CDR1 is SGHRS and CDR2 is YFSETQ. The CDR3 is 14 amino acids. Unmatched junction bases numbered 9, after V lost 5 bases and J lost 8 bases. The CDR3 nucleotides are TGCGCCAGCAGGCTTGACAGGGGAATGGACACCATATATTTT. Amino acid sequence: CASRLDRGMDTIYF.

J is TRBJ2-1 and V is TRBV5-4; no definite D call. V lost 0 bases, J lost 2 bases, and 12 bases lay in between. Germline-derived CDR1 and CDR2 are SGHNT and YYREEE (reference sequence). The CDR3 has 16 amino acids. The CDR3, as DNA: TGTGCCAGCAGCTTGGCGACTGGAACTACCTACAATGAGCAGTTCTTC. Protein sequence: CASSLATGTTYNEQFF.

CDR3 in amino acids: CASSPGGAYGYTF. Here the CDR3 DNA reads TGTGCCAGCAGTCCGGGGGGGGCCTATGGCTACACCTTC. The chain couples TRBV7-8 to TRBJ1-2; perhaps TRBD1 as D (6 bases). V was trimmed by 6 bases and J by 4 bases, leaving 12 bases between them. The CDR3 runs to 13 residues. Germline V gene sequence: CDR1 SGHVS, CDR2 FQNEAQ.

This sequence joins TRBV3-1 (or the pseudogene TRBV3-2) and TRBJ1-2; D is possibly TRBD1 (6 bases). The CDR3 contains 14 residues. V lost 1 base and J lost 8, with 14 bases in between. The germline gives CDR1 LGHDT, CDR2 YNNKEL (reference sequence). The CDR3 here is CASSQVRGGEGYTF. Here the CDR3 DNA reads TGTGCCAGCAGCCAAGTCAGGGGCGGAGAAGGCTACACCTTC.

The chain employs TRBV11-2 and TRBJ1-4; D is possibly TRBD1 (5 bases). Per germline, CDR1 SGHAT and CDR2 FQNNGV. The CDR3 is 13 residues long. The germline V and J ends were trimmed by 10 bases and 2 bases, with 11 bases remaining between them. Written as DNA, the CDR3 is TGTGCCACTTCGGGGGGGACTAATGAAAAACTGTTTTTT. Translation: CATSGGTNEKLFF.

The rearrangement uses TRBV7-9 and TRBJ1-2, with TRBD1 matching over 8 bases. CDR1 is SEHNR, CDR2 FQNEAQ, per germline (reference sequence). The CDR3 sequence is 12 residues long. The trim removed 5 bases at V and 7 bases at J, leaving 3 bases unmatched. CDR3 in DNA: TGTGCCAGCAGCGACGACAGGGGTGGCTACACCTTC. This encodes CASSDDRGGYTF.